The present T cell receptor beta chain was sequenced within a study of beta chain features in type 1 diabetes. About this clone: Its target is unknown.

General study findings and limits: For Type 1 diabetes patients, all four CD4+ subsets carried TCRB CDR3s that were moderately but significantly shorter.

Expressed TCRB transcripts were sequenced after all isolated RNA was converted to cDNA. TCRdb's copy holds only in-frame clones and misses some; the assay was immunoSEQ multiplex PCR. The sample carries 200,000 to 300,000 clones, roughly 22% recorded once. The origin of this receptor is a woman in her 40s with type 1 diabetes. The sequencing input was naive CD4+ T cells from blood.

For the CDR3, the DNA is TGTGCCACATCGACAGGAACTAGCACAGATACGCAGTATTTT. Its protein is CATSTGTSTDTQYF. The chain uses TRBV2 and TRBJ2-3, with D perhaps matching TRBD1 (6 bases). Germline assignment: CDR1 SNHLY and CDR2 FYNNEI. The CDR3 runs to 14 residues. Trimming took off 10 bases at V and 0 bases at J, with 14 bases between the two ends.